Presented here are 18 T cell receptor beta chains from one specimen sequenced in a study of PD-1 blockade in classical Hodgkin lymphoma. In every patient, relapse followed autologous stem cell transplantation, while exposure to brentuximab vedotin differed. TCRdb's table, derived via immunoSEQ multiplex PCR, lists solely in-frame clones and lacks some. The sample lists about 46,000 clones; 80% were seen once. This specimen consisted of peripheral blood mononuclear cells (PBMCs), obtained before the second cycle of nivolumab. These receptors came from a human donor with classical Hodgkin lymphoma.

V and J are TRBV12-5 and TRBJ1-2; 8 bases match TRBD1. Germline V CDR1 and CDR2: LGHNT, FRNRAP. V lost 5 bases to trimming and J lost 0 bases; unmatched junction nucleotides: 2. The CDR3 is 14 residues long. As DNA, the CDR3 is TGTGCTAGTGGTCTGACAGGGGCTAACTATGGCTACACCTTC. This codes for CASGLTGANYGYTF.

The chain couples TRBV6-5 to TRBJ2-7, with D possibly TRBD1 on 6 matching bases. The ends were cut back, 6 bases at V and 4 bases at J, with 13 bases in the middle. The CDR3 has 13 amino acids. Germline loops: CDR1 MNHEY, CDR2 SVGAGI. CDR3 protein: CASRQGQIYEQYF. The CDR3 DNA sequence: TGTGCCAGCAGACAGGGTCAAATTTACGAGCAGTACTTC.

This chain uses TRBV2 with TRBJ1-1; 7 bases fit TRBD1. The CDR3 sequence is 15 residues long. The V segment lost 8 bases and the J segment 1 base; nucleotides outside the gene matches: 10. Germline V lookup: CDR1 SNHLY, CDR2 FYNNEI. CDR3 amino acids: CASGRQGGANTEAFF. CDR3 in DNA: TGTGCCAGCGGCCGACAGGGTGGGGCGAACACTGAAGCTTTCTTT.

The chain has TRBV4-3 and TRBJ2-7; 7 nucleotides line up with TRBD1. Trimming removed 0 bases from V and 4 bases from J; junction bases left unmatched: 9. CDR3 length: 16 amino acids. Germline assignment: CDR1 LGHNA and CDR2 YSLEER. The CDR3 spells CASSQEAATGTYEQYF. CDR3 DNA sequence: TGCGCCAGCAGCCAAGAGGCGGCGACAGGGACATACGAGCAGTACTTC.

CDR3 coding DNA: TGTGCCAGCATCTTGGGGGGGTCGGGTTATGGCTACACCTTC. As protein: CASILGGSGYGYTF. The chain joins TRBV28 to TRBJ1-2; D is possibly TRBD1 (5 bases). The V gene lost 7 bases and the J gene lost 5 bases, with 17 bases spanning the gap. The CDR3 has 14 residues. Germline-derived CDR1 and CDR2 are MDHEN and SYDVKM.

The chain recombines TRBV28 with TRBJ1-6; D call uncertain. The ends were cut back, 4 bases at V and 8 bases at J, with 21 bases in the middle. The CDR3 totals 17 residues. Germline CDR1 is MDHEN and CDR2 is SYDVKM. DNA of the CDR3: TGTGCCAGCAGTTATATTGCCCAAGGTTACAGAGATTCACCCCTCCACTTT. This translates into CASSYIAQGYRDSPLHF.

This chain joins TRBV6-5 and TRBJ2-3; 9 positions agree with TRBD2. V lost 6 bases to trimming and J lost 3 bases; unmatched junction nucleotides: 4. Germline V CDR1 and CDR2: MNHEY, SVGAGI. The CDR3 length is 14 residues. CDR3 nucleotides: TGTGCCAGCAGGATGGGACTAGCTACAGATACGCAGTATTTT. Protein: CASRMGLATDTQYF.

The chain has TRBV19 and TRBJ1-2, with 7 positions matching TRBD1. Germline trimming cut 6 bases from V and 7 bases from J; bases unmatched to any gene: 23. The CDR3 is 18 residues long. Per germline, CDR1 LNHDA and CDR2 SQIVND (reference sequence). The CDR3 DNA reads as TGTGCCAGTAGAAGAACCGGGACAGCCTCTCCGATGGGGATTGGCTACACCTTC. Translation: CASRRTGTASPMGIGYTF.

This chain connects TRBV5-1 to TRBJ2-5; D gene uncertain. The assigned J gene may be wrong: the sequence end matches TRBJ2-7 better. The CDR3 runs 15 residues. Germline V lookup: CDR1 SGHRS, CDR2 YFSETQ. The CDR3 reads CASSLEFGLSYEQYF. The CDR3 DNA reads as TGCGCCAGCAGCTTGGAATTCGGCCTCTCCTACGAGCAGTACTTC.

The chain combines TRBV27 with TRBJ2-1; 9 bases agree with TRBD2. In germline, CDR1 is MNHEY, CDR2 SMNVEV (reference sequence). The CDR3 sequence is 16 residues long. Losses at the gene ends were 5 bases for V and 2 bases for J; bases not matched to a gene: 7. In nucleotides, the CDR3 is TGTGCCAGCAGTAGGGTCGGCGGGAGGGCCTACAATGAGCAGTTCTTC. Encoded protein: CASSRVGGRAYNEQFF.

V and J are TRBV27 and TRBJ1-2, with 10 bases aligning to TRBD1. Germline CDR1 is MNHEY and CDR2 is SMNVEV (reference sequence). This CDR3 has 17 residues. V shed 3 bases and J 0 bases; nucleotides not matched to a gene: 7. CDR3 loop: CASSFNSGTGANYGYTF. The CDR3 nucleotides are TGTGCCAGCAGTTTTAACTCGGGGACAGGGGCTAACTATGGCTACACCTTC.

The chain uses TRBV7-2 and TRBJ2-2; 12 bases agree with TRBD2. Trimming cost V 1 base and J 0 bases; bases outside gene matches: 3. Germline lookup yields CDR1 SGHTA and CDR2 FQGNSA. The CDR3 covers 18 residues. The CDR3, as DNA: TGTGCCAGCAGCTTAGTTGCTAGCGGGGGGGCGAACACCGGGGAGCTGTTTTTT. The encoded protein is CASSLVASGGANTGELFF.

This clone was detected once. This chain uses TRBV12-5 with TRBJ1-3; D not resolved. Between the trimmed V and J ends, which lost 5 bases and 0 bases, there was a span of 23 bases. Germline loops: CDR1 LGHNT, CDR2 FRNRAP. There are 19 residues in the CDR3. Written as DNA, the CDR3 is TGTGCTAGTGGTCGCCGGCTACAAACGTCGGATCTCTCTGGAAACACCATATATTTT. Protein sequence: CASGRRLQTSDLSGNTIYF.

The chain links TRBV5-1 to TRBJ1-2, with D tentatively TRBD1 (6 bases). The CDR3 contains 14 residues. The germline V gene encodes CDR1 SGHRS and CDR2 YFSETQ. Between the trimmed V and J ends, which lost 0 bases and 8 bases, there was a span of 14 bases. In DNA, the CDR3 is TGCGCCAGCAGCTTGGTAGGGGGGTCGAGCGGCTACACCTTC. The encoded protein is CASSLVGGSSGYTF.

The genes are TRBV4-2 and TRBJ1-2; the D gene is possibly TRBD1 (6 bases). The CDR3 length is 14 residues. V was shortened by 5 bases and J by 6 bases, with 16 bases between the two germline ends. From germline, CDR1 is LGHNA and CDR2 YNFKEQ. CDR3 region: CASSLARGRDGYTF. In DNA form, the CDR3 reads TGTGCCAGCAGCTTGGCCAGGGGAAGGGATGGCTACACCTTC.

The chain employs TRBV19 and TRBJ1-1; 10 bases map to TRBD1. CDR1 LNHDA and CDR2 SQIVND come from the germline V gene (reference sequence). The CDR3 length is 13 residues. V shed 10 bases, J shed 4 bases, and the junction held 6 bases outside the gene matches. The CDR3 spells CATRTGGRTEAFF. For the CDR3, the DNA is TGTGCCACGCGGACAGGGGGTCGCACTGAAGCTTTCTTT.

The J gene is TRBJ1-5, the V gene TRBV10-3; tentatively, D is TRBD1 (6 bases). The CDR3 has 17 amino acids. The V and J ends lost 8 bases and 1 base respectively, with 21 bases between them. CDR1 is ENHRY and CDR2 is SYGVKD in the germline V gene. The DNA of the CDR3 is TGTGCCATCCGCCCCGGGGGGGGCGCAGTCAGCAATCAGCCCCAGCATTTT. It yields the protein CAIRPGGGAVSNQPQHF.

The rearrangement joins TRBV9 to TRBJ2-5; D is uncertain. CDR3 length: 15 residues. V lost 4 bases and J lost 3, with 16 bases in between. Germline CDR1 is SGDLS and CDR2 is YYNGEE. CDR3: CASSPRPFQKETQYF. CDR3 nucleotides: TGTGCCAGCAGCCCGAGACCCTTTCAAAAAGAGACCCAGTACTTC.